This entry lists 15 T cell receptor beta chains sequenced from one sample in a study of molecular identifiers for immune sequencing clone quantification. From the PCR reads, TCRdb called clonotypes with MiXCR, one entry per CDR3 protein. The sample consists of about half a million distinct CDR3 sequences, roughly 26% of them appearing once. Sample: naive CD8+ T cells from blood, with Jurkat cell RNA spiked in. Stated subset: FACS-sorted CD8+CD4-CCR7+CD45RA+ naive T cells. The source of these receptors is a human donor in good health. Some libraries in this study had Jurkat cell RNA spiked in.

The count of this clonotype is one. This may stem from a read error, because a much larger clone lies one nucleotide away. The rearrangement joins TRBV20-1 to TRBJ1-2; no clear D gene. The germline V gene encodes CDR1 DFQATT and CDR2 SNEGSKA (reference sequence). CDR3 length equals 12 residues. Here the CDR3 DNA reads TGCAGTGCTAGGCTGCGCAACTATTGCTACACCTTC. Protein: CSARLRNYCYTF.

For this clonotype: Germline and junction disagree at one end, which may indicate a read error. The chain recombines TRBV30 with TRBJ2-7; a possible D gene is TRBD2 (6 bases). CDR1 and CDR2 (germline): GTSNPN, SVGIG (reference sequence). This CDR3 region has 14 residues. CDR3 DNA: TGTGCCCGGAGTGTCCCCGGGAGTAATGTTGAGCAGTACTTC. This codes for CARSVPGSNVEQYF.

This clonotype showed up many times. V gene TRBV6-1 combines with J gene TRBJ2-4; 9 bases are a match to TRBD1. Unmatched junction bases numbered 14, after V lost 2 bases and J lost 15 bases. The length of the CDR3 is 15 residues. CDR1 MNHNS and CDR2 SASEGT come from the germline V gene. CDR3 in DNA: TGTGCCAGCAGTGAATATGGACAGGGGCCCTACTCTTGGTACTTC. As protein: CASSEYGQGPYSWYF.

Notes on this clonotype: This may be a read error, as it is one base from a much larger clone. The chain combines TRBV4-1 with TRBJ2-7; 7 bases line up with TRBD2. Germline V gene sequence: CDR1 MGHRA, CDR2 YSYEKL. CDR3 length: 16 residues. V shed 0 bases and J 3 bases; nucleotides not matched to a gene: 8. For the CDR3, the DNA is TGCGCCAGCAGCCAAGAACCGGACGGGGGGTACTACGAGCAGTACTTC. This codes for CASSQEPDGGYYEQYF.

The chain couples TRBV20-1 to TRBJ2-7; TRBD1 might be the D (5 bases). The CDR3 is 14 residues long. Germline V gene sequence: CDR1 DFQATT, CDR2 SNEGSKA (reference sequence). Deletions cut 0 bases from V and 3 bases from J, with 12 bases between. CDR3 loop: CSARDVQGHYEQYF. CDR3 DNA: TGCAGTGCTAGAGATGTTCAGGGCCACTACGAGCAGTACTTC.

The sample holds a few counts of this clonotype. The rearrangement uses TRBV28 and TRBJ1-5; perhaps TRBD1 as D (6 bases). This CDR3 comprises 16 residues. The V gene lost 3 bases and the J gene lost 4 bases, with 16 bases spanning the gap. From germline, CDR1 is MDHEN and CDR2 SYDVKM. CDR3 in DNA: TGTGCCAGCAGTTTGTCCCTCGGGACACCTAATCAGCCCCAGCATTTT. Residues: CASSLSLGTPNQPQHF.

The chain couples TRBV28 to TRBJ1-5; D unresolved. Trimming removed 4 bases from V and 6 bases from J, with 13 bases in between. Germline assignment: CDR1 MDHEN and CDR2 SYDVKM. CDR3 length equals 14 residues. CDR3 in DNA: TGTGCCAGCAGTTCTAGGGAGGGTTCTCAGCCCCAGCATTTT. It yields the protein CASSSREGSQPQHF.

This clonotype has a handful of counts. This chain connects TRBV10-1 to TRBJ2-5; 7 nucleotides line up with TRBD1. In germline, CDR1 is WNHNN, CDR2 SYGVQD (reference sequence). The CDR3 contains 14 residues. V shed 0 bases, J shed 5 bases, and the junction held 3 bases outside the gene matches. The CDR3 loop reads CASSESQGRETQYF. In DNA form, the CDR3 reads TGCGCCAGCAGTGAGTCACAGGGGCGGGAGACCCAGTACTTC.

This chain uses TRBV6-6 with TRBJ1-1; TRBD1 matches 8 bases. Germline-derived CDR1 and CDR2 are MNHNY and SVGAGI (reference sequence). The CDR3 has 15 residues. V was pared by 5 bases and J by 7 bases, with 12 bases of the junction left unmatched. CDR3 sequence: CASSHGDRGRDEAFF. The CDR3 DNA reads TGTGCCAGCAGTCACGGAGACAGGGGACGAGATGAAGCTTTCTTT.

Concerning this clonotype itself: This could be a read error, since a much larger clone is one nucleotide away. V is TRBV29-1 and J is TRBJ1-1, with 7 bases that match TRBD1. CDR1 and CDR2 from the germline V gene are SQVTM and ANQGSEA. The CDR3 totals 13 residues. The CDR3 DNA follows: TGCAGCGCTGCCCTACAGGGGAACGCTGAAGCTTTCTTT. The encoded protein is CSAALQGNAEAFF.

As concerns this clonotype: Given a much more abundant clone one base away, this may be a read error. The conserved final phenylalanine or tryptophan is absent from the CDR3, which likely points to a read error. The rearrangement joins TRBV3-1 to TRBJ1-5, with D hard to call. The CDR3 spans 14 residues. Per germline, CDR1 LGHDT and CDR2 YNNKEL (reference sequence). With 1 base removed from V and 1 base from J, the gap between germline ends came to 5 bases. The CDR3 reads CASSQGGSNQPQHL. The CDR3 DNA is TGTGCCAGCAGCCAAGGTGGGAGCAATCAGCCCCAGCATCTT.

In its sample, this clonotype was seen once. Since a much larger clone is just one base distant, this may be a read error. The chain joins TRBV4-1 to TRBJ1-6; perhaps TRBD1 as D (5 bases). The CDR3 is made up of 15 amino acids. Germline V lookup: CDR1 MGHRA, CDR2 YSYEKL. CDR3 amino acids: CASSQDVGRASPFHF. As DNA, the CDR3 is TGCGCCAGCAGCCAAGATGTAGGCAGGGCTTCACCCTTCCACTTT.

The V and J genes are TRBV13 and TRBJ1-4; D unclear. V lost 5 bases to trimming and J lost 8 bases, with 18 bases between them. This CDR3 has 15 amino acids. Germline V gene sequence: CDR1 PRHDT, CDR2 FYEKMQ (reference sequence). The CDR3 sequence: CASSEAAGLREKLFF. The CDR3 nucleotides are TGTGCCAGCAGCGAGGCCGCTGGACTAAGGGAAAAACTGTTTTTT. The whole variable domain, remainder taken from reference TRBV13 and TRBJ1-4, is AAGVIQSPRHLIKEKRETATLKCYPIPRHDTVYWYQQGPGQDPQFLISFYEKMQSDKGSIPDRFSAQQFSDYHSELNMSSLELGDSALYFCASSEAAGLREKLFFGSGTQLSVL.

Ten or more counts support this clonotype. The chain has TRBV7-8 and TRBJ2-1; 8 nucleotides match TRBD1. The CDR3 is made up of 15 amino acids. V lost 5 bases to trimming and J lost 4 bases; unmatched junction nucleotides: 7. Per the germline V gene, CDR1 is SGHVS and CDR2 is FQNEAQ. The CDR3: CASSRDQGAYNEQFF. The CDR3 coding sequence is TGTGCCAGCAGCCGTGACCAGGGGGCGTACAATGAGCAGTTCTTC.

The table lists this clonotype with many counts. The chain couples TRBV29-1 to TRBJ2-2, with TRBD2 matching 10 bases. Trimming cost V 7 bases and J 4 bases; bases outside gene matches: 6. There are 14 residues in the CDR3. CDR1 is SQVTM and CDR2 is ANQGSEA in the germline V gene. The DNA for the CDR3 is TGCAGCGGGCTAGCGGGAGTGAGCACCGGGGAGCTGTTTTTT. Its protein is CSGLAGVSTGELFF.